This TCR beta chain was obtained from a study of beta chain features in type 1 diabetes. Findings of the study overall: Whether TCRB rearrangement is influenced by HLA type was left unresolved in this analysis. The naive, central memory and Treg TCRB repertoires of patients appeared to be more similar to one another than those of healthy donors.

A note on this clone: The antigen remains undetermined.

As every portion of the isolated RNA was reverse transcribed, the sequencing read expressed TCRB transcripts. The protocol was immunoSEQ multiplex PCR, while the TCRdb copy is restricted to in-frame clones and leaves out a portion. The sample has under 900,000 clones, roughly 16% seen once. The CDR3 is 17 residues long. The V gene's germline CDR1 is SGHRS and CDR2 YFSETQ. The V and J ends lost 1 base and 8 bases, in that order; junction bases with no gene match: 11. The sample comprised naive CD4+ T cells from blood. The source of this sequence is a woman between 18 and 29 years old in good health. The genes are TRBV5-1 and TRBJ2-1; 11 bases are shared with TRBD2. The CDR3 coding sequence is TGCGCCAGCAGCTTGAGTTTAGCGGGAGGGCCGGGATATGAGCAGTTCTTC. It translates to CASSLSLAGGPGYEQFF. Full variable domain (outside the CDR3, taken from reference TRBV5-1 and TRBJ2-1): KAGVTQTPRYLIKTRGQQVTLSCSPISGHRSVSWYQQTPGQGLQFLFEYFSETQRNKGNFPGRFSGRQFSNSRSEMNVSTLELGDSALYLCASSLSLAGGPGYEQFFGPGTRLTVL.